Presented here are 8 T cell receptor beta chains from one specimen sequenced in a study of human T cells and chemical hapten exposure (dated by TCRdb to about 2021). The time point label here, explained by the study, means: patch test 1, 2 weeks after DPC sensitization. The intended sense of this specimen's treatment or condition label: therapeutic diphenylcyclopropenone sensitization with weekly scalp DPC. The protocol used for the library was RACE. TCRdb lists the instrument as NextSeq 500. TCRdb handled the public reads itself, with Q25 trimming in fastp and clone calling in MiXCR, and kept productive beta chains. Merged by CDR3 protein, the rows form single entries marked with the most common genes and DNA. In this sample the table shows about 90,000 distinct CDR3 sequences, roughly a tenth of which occur a single time. 2% to 2.5% of the sample is taken by the ten largest. The starting material was whole blood, obtained in connection with sensitization to the hapten diphenylcyclopropenone (DPC). The receptors originated from a man between 40 and 49 years old with alopecia areata. Some clones in this sample may be carry-over from other donors' samples.

This clonotype occurred a few times. The CDR3 coding sequence is TGTGCCACCAGCAACGACTTAAATTCTGGAAACACCATATATTTT. Translating gives CATSNDLNSGNTIYF. The J gene is TRBJ1-3, the V gene TRBV15; D gene ambiguous. Germline V gene lookup returns CDR1 LNHNV and CDR2 YYDKDF (reference sequence). The germline V and J ends were trimmed by 4 bases and 1 base, with 11 bases remaining between them. There are 15 residues in the CDR3.

This clonotype has a handful of counts. The genes are TRBV10-3 and TRBJ2-3; D is undetermined. The CDR3 is 13 residues long. Trimming took off 2 bases at V and 2 bases at J, with 5 bases between the two ends. Germline loops: CDR1 ENHRY, CDR2 SYGVKD. The CDR3 loop reads CAISETYTDTQYF. CDR3 DNA: TGTGCCATCAGTGAGACTTACACAGATACGCAGTATTTT.

A few counts support this clonotype. The chain links TRBV28 to TRBJ1-2, with D possibly TRBD1 on 6 matching bases. This CDR3 region has 13 residues. CDR1 is MDHEN, CDR2 SYDVKM, per germline. Trimming took off 5 bases at V and 4 bases at J, with 11 bases between the two ends. The CDR3 reads CASSATGSYGYTF. Here the CDR3 DNA reads TGTGCCAGCAGTGCAACAGGGAGCTATGGCTACACCTTC.

In its sample, this clonotype was seen a few times. V gene TRBV29-1 combines with J gene TRBJ2-6; 11 bases are a match to TRBD1. The trim removed 7 bases at V and 0 bases at J, leaving 5 bases unmatched. Germline V lookup: CDR1 SQVTM, CDR2 ANQGSEA. The CDR3 has 16 amino acids. Here the CDR3 DNA reads TGCAGCGCCTCGGGACAGGGGGTCTCTGGGGCCAACGTCCTGACTTTC. Translating it yields CSASGQGVSGANVLTF.

In this sample, this clonotype turned up a few times. The V gene is TRBV27, the J gene TRBJ2-3; TRBD2 aligns across 10 bases. The germline CDR1 and CDR2 sequences are MNHEY and SMNVEV (reference sequence). The CDR3 covers 16 residues. Unmatched junction bases numbered 11, after V lost 7 bases and J lost 4 bases. The CDR3 DNA follows: TGTGCCAGCAAAATCTTGACTAGCGGGTTGCCAGATACGCAGTATTTT. Amino acid sequence: CASKILTSGLPDTQYF.

This clonotype was picked up a small number of times. V is TRBV3-1 and J is TRBJ1-1, with 12 positions matching TRBD1. V shed 2 bases, J shed 5 bases, and the junction held 9 bases outside the gene matches. From germline, CDR1 is LGHDT and CDR2 YNNKEL (reference sequence). The CDR3 consists of 17 residues. The CDR3 region has the DNA TGTGCCAGCAGCCAATGGGGGACAGGGGGCGCGGGGACTGAAGCTTTCTTT. It translates to CASSQWGTGGAGTEAFF.

The chain uses TRBV12-3 or TRBV12-4 and TRBJ2-7; D possibly matches TRBD1 or TRBD2 (6 bases each). V dropped 7 bases and J dropped 5 bases, with 18 bases sitting between them. This CDR3 comprises 14 residues. The CDR3 spells CASNQGGSFHEQYF. In DNA form, the CDR3 reads TGTGCCAGCAACCAAGGGGGGTCTTTCCACGAGCAGTACTTC.

This clonotype was found many times. V is TRBV12-3 or TRBV12-4 and J is TRBJ1-2; possibly TRBD1 for D (6 bases). The CDR3 length is 14 residues. Trimming stripped 8 bases from V and 8 bases from J, with 21 bases between. Here the CDR3 DNA reads TGTGCCAGCGACTTTGGCGGGACCAGGGGAGGCTACACCTTC. It is translated as CASDFGGTRGGYTF.